The 5 T cell receptor beta chains in this list originate from one sample, sequenced in a study of cytomegalovirus exposure and HLA in healthy donors. Both 60 Vbeta primers and 13 Jbeta primers went into the PCR. TCRdb's table, derived via immunoSEQ multiplex PCR, lists solely in-frame clones and lacks some. The repertoire holds 90,000 to 110,000 clones, 75% to 85% seen once, with roughly 6.1% in the top ten. Specimen: PBMCs. The receptors were gathered from a man aged 18 to 29 in good health and CMV-seronegative.

The CDR3 loop reads CASSDTGHLTYEQYF. The CDR3 DNA follows: TGTGCCAGTAGTGACACGGGACACCTAACCTACGAGCAGTACTTC. The V gene is TRBV19, the J gene TRBJ2-7, with D maybe TRBD1 (6 bases). The germline V gene has CDR1 LNHDA and CDR2 SQIVND (reference sequence). The CDR3 totals 15 residues. V was cut by 5 bases and J by 2 bases, with 16 bases left in between. Complete variable domain (other parts from reference TRBV19 and TRBJ2-7): DGGITQSPKYLFRKEGQNVTLSCEQNLNHDAMYWYRQDPGQGLRLIYYSQIVNDFQKGDIAEGYSVSREKKESFPLTVTSAQKNPTAFYLCASSDTGHLTYEQYFGPGTRLTVT.

This rearrangement joins TRBV27 to TRBJ2-5, with D possibly matching TRBD2 (6 bases). The J call may be faulty, since TRBJ2-7 better matches the DNA end. Germline lookup yields CDR1 MNHEY and CDR2 SMNVEV (reference sequence). The CDR3 totals 13 residues. DNA for the CDR3: TGTGCCAGCAGTCCGGGACTCTCCTACGAGCAGTACTTC. Residues: CASSPGLSYEQYF.

CDR3 DNA: TGTGCCAGCAGCTACCGGACAGGGGGCCTCACTGAAGCTTTCTTT. It codes for CASSYRTGGLTEAFF. V and J are TRBV7-9 and TRBJ1-1; TRBD1 matches at 11 bases. The CDR3 totals 15 residues. V was pared by 4 bases and J by 4 bases, with 5 bases of the junction left unmatched. Germline values: CDR1 SEHNR, CDR2 FQNEAQ (reference sequence).

CDR3 DNA sequence: TGTGCCAGCAGTCCACATGGAGGGAAGATGAGCTACACCTTC. Translated, it gives CASSPHGGKMSYTF. The rearrangement links TRBV27 to TRBJ1-2; no clear D. Germline values: CDR1 MNHEY, CDR2 SMNVEV (reference sequence). V lost 5 bases and J lost 9, with 19 bases in between. This CDR3 has 14 residues.

This clone was detected only once. The chain is built from TRBV6-6 and TRBJ2-3; D gene unclear. Per the germline V gene, CDR1 is MNHNY and CDR2 is SVGAGI (reference sequence). The CDR3 totals 12 residues. With 5 bases removed from V and 4 bases from J, the gap between germline ends came to 7 bases. The chain's CDR3 is CASSILPDTQYF. CDR3 sequence (DNA): TGTGCCAGCAGTATTCTTCCAGATACGCAGTATTTT.